This TCR beta chain originates from a study of siplizumab effects on memory and regulatory T cells. Study-level points and caveats: Naive T cells, seemingly more diverse than memory cells, seemed major alloresponse contributors. Sequences below about 10^-5 frequency were poorly captured. As a result, only a minor fraction of alloreactive clones mapped to unstimulated subsets. Whether the proliferating Tregs (from siplizumab cultures) were suppressive was not confirmed.

About 9.5 x 10^4 TCR templates underwent assay in each sample. Clones were read by immunoSEQ multiplex PCR, and TCRdb kept only the in-frame ones, dropping some. The sample lists over 70,000 clones; 95% were seen once. The CDR3 is 15 amino acids. The trim removed 4 bases at V and 1 base at J, leaving 6 bases unmatched. Germline V CDR1 and CDR2: MNHEY, SMNVEV (reference sequence). Notes on this clone: Its specificity is not known.

The sample taken for sequencing was CD8+ T cells sorted from blood. This chain links TRBV27 with TRBJ1-1; 7 nucleotides match TRBD1. The TCR originated in a human donor in good health. CDR3 protein: CASSSFGTANTEAFF. The CDR3 DNA reads TGTGCCAGCAGTTCATTTGGGACAGCGAACACTGAAGCTTTCTTT.